The clone carrying this T cell receptor beta chain was seen a few times. Its target is not known. TCRdb used MiXCR to reprocess the 5' RACE reads, holding one entry per CDR3 protein. Of fewer than 500,000 distinct CDR3 sequences listed, 13% to 15% are singletons. The data are from a study of identical twins. Study observations and caveats: Out-of-frame beta chain sequences displayed weaker excess sharing between twins. Twin-shared out-of-frame alpha sequences showed excess low generation probability.

The same sample was also used in a study of yellow fever vaccine responses in identical twins.

Sequencing input: CD4+ T cells sorted from blood. This clonotype was obtained from a woman under 30 in good health.

The CDR3: CASSQDMGQNEKLFF. CDR3 nucleotides: TGTGCCAGCAGCCAAGATATGGGACAAAATGAAAAACTGTTTTTT. The gene calls are TRBV3-1 and TRBJ1-4; the D gene is possibly TRBD1 (6 bases). The CDR3 totals 15 residues. The V gene's germline CDR1 is LGHDT and CDR2 YNNKEL (reference sequence). Trimming took 0 bases from V and 5 from J, leaving 10 bases between them. The whole variable domain, remainder taken from reference TRBV3-1 and TRBJ1-4, is DTAVSQTPKYLVTQMGNDKSIKCEQNLGHDTMYWYKQDSKKFLKIMFSYNNKELIINETVPNRFSPKSPDKAHLNLHINSLELGDSAVYFCASSQDMGQNEKLFFGSGTQLSVL.